The TCR beta chain under discussion was sequenced for a study of graft-versus-host responses after intestinal transplantation. Study information: Grafts that recipients had were multivisceral, liver-intestinal, or isolated intestinal transplants. Induction with anti-thymocyte globulin, then tacrolimus and steroids for around three years, was given to all recipients.

About this clone: Its antigen is undetermined.

Germline V gives CDR1 MDHEN, CDR2 SYDVKM. This CDR3 contains 14 residues. V gave up 6 bases and J gave up 6 bases; unmatched junction bases: 4. TCRdb's copy holds only in-frame clones and misses some; the assay was immunoSEQ multiplex PCR. The sample lists about 64,000 clones, roughly 90% occurring once. The sample was unstimulated CD8+ T cells sorted from spleen or lymph node cells, taken before transplant. The chain uses TRBV28 and TRBJ2-1; 11 positions match TRBD2. This clonotype was sampled from a human donor who was the organ donor for an intestinal transplant. The CDR3 reads CASSLSGRANEQFF. In DNA form, the CDR3 reads TGTGCCAGCAGCCTTAGCGGGAGGGCCAATGAGCAGTTCTTC.